This TCR beta chain stems from a study of control samples from healthy donors and cancer patients. Generated by immunoSEQ multiplex PCR, the TCRdb table keeps only in-frame clones and is missing some. The sample records some 120,000 clones, 80% to 90% being singletons. The specimen sequenced was blood. The clonotype originates from a man in his 60s in good health.

The CDR3 reads CASSQTFQRGAKNIQYF. As DNA, the CDR3 is TGTGCCAGCAGCCAAACCTTCCAAAGGGGAGCCAAAAACATTCAGTACTTC. The chain has TRBV11-3 and TRBJ2-4; weak D call: TRBD1 (5 bases). The germline CDR1 and CDR2 sequences are SGHNT and YENEEA. The germline V and J ends were trimmed by 5 bases and 0 bases, with 17 bases remaining between them. The CDR3 loop spans 17 amino acids.